These 28 T cell receptor beta chains originate from one sample sequenced in a study of control samples from healthy donors and cancer patients. The repertoire was sequenced with immunoSEQ multiplex PCR; TCRdb's copy has only in-frame clones and lacks some. Seen here are approximately 40,000 clones, over 70% observed once, and the top ten hold around a fifth. Sample: PBMCs. Receptors originate from a woman aged 60 to 75 with lung cancer.

The chain combines TRBV30 with TRBJ1-2; D gene ambiguous. Looked up from germline, CDR1 is GTSNPN and CDR2 is SVGIG (reference sequence). V was shortened by 5 bases and J by 3 bases, with 16 bases between the two germline ends. This CDR3 contains 14 residues. The CDR3 spells CAWGAVGSYYGYTF. The CDR3 DNA is TGTGCCTGGGGTGCGGTTGGGAGCTACTATGGCTACACCTTC. The whole variable domain, filled in from reference TRBV30 and TRBJ1-2, reads SQTIHQWPATLVQPVGSPLSLECTVEGTSNPNLYWYRQAAGRGLQLLFYSVGIGQISSEVPQNLSASRPQDRQFILSSKKLLLSDSGFYLCAWGAVGSYYGYTFGSGTRLTVV.

The chain is built from TRBV10-1 and TRBJ1-4, with D tentatively TRBD1 (5 bases). Trimming left V 2 bases short and J 3 bases short, with 10 bases between. The CDR3 contains 15 residues. Germline CDR1 WNHNN, CDR2 SYGVQD (reference sequence). The CDR3 reads CASSEDGAANEKLFF. The CDR3 DNA is TGCGCCAGCAGTGAGGACGGGGCAGCTAATGAAAAACTGTTTTTT.

The chain employs TRBV6-5 and TRBJ2-5; D is perhaps TRBD1 or TRBD2 (5 bases each). CDR1 and CDR2 (germline): MNHEY, SVGAGI. The CDR3 has 15 residues. Trimming took 6 bases from V and 4 from J, leaving 18 bases between them. The CDR3 region has the DNA TGTGCCAGCAGACCCGACCCGGCAGGGAGAGAGACCCAGTACTTC. Translated: CASRPDPAGRETQYF.

The V and J genes are TRBV6-5 and TRBJ2-2, with TRBD1 as a possible D gene (5 bases). The CDR3 has 13 amino acids. The V gene's germline CDR1 is MNHEY and CDR2 SVGAGI. V shed 6 bases and J shed 6 bases, with 11 bases lying between them. Here the CDR3 reads CASSTSRAGELFF. In DNA, the CDR3 is TGTGCCAGCAGCACGTCCAGGGCCGGGGAGCTGTTTTTT.

This chain links TRBV4-1 with TRBJ1-2; 9 nucleotides match TRBD1. The CDR3 spans 14 residues. Germline V gene data show CDR1 as MGHRA and CDR2 as YSYEKL. Trimming took 4 bases from V and 7 from J; bases not matched to a gene: 7. CDR3: CASSLQGAKRGYTF. In nucleotides, the CDR3 is TGCGCCAGCAGCCTACAGGGGGCGAAGCGTGGCTACACCTTC.

The genes are TRBV2 and TRBJ1-2; D may be TRBD1 (5 bases). CDR3 size: 13 residues. In germline, CDR1 is SNHLY, CDR2 FYNNEI. V was shortened by 1 base and J by 8 bases, with 11 bases between the two germline ends. The CDR3 sequence: CASSEGGVRGYTF. CDR3 DNA: TGTGCCAGCAGTGAAGGAGGGGTGCGGGGCTACACCTTC.

This chain links TRBV19 with TRBJ1-2; 9 bases match TRBD1. V trimming: 7 bases; J trimming: 2 bases; junction bases outside the gene matches: 5. The CDR3 is 14 residues long. Looked up from germline, CDR1 is LNHDA and CDR2 is SQIVND (reference sequence). The CDR3, as DNA: TGTGCCAGTATACGACAGGGGGAGAACTATGGCTACACCTTC. It codes for CASIRQGENYGYTF.

Note on this clone: One end of the junction is discordant with germline, which a read error may explain. The chain uses TRBV6-5 and TRBJ2-1; D might be TRBD1 or TRBD2, each matching 5 bases. The CDR3 totals 13 residues. Looked up from germline, CDR1 is MNHEY and CDR2 is SVGAGI. The CDR3 bases are TGTGCCAGCAGAGCCCGGGGCGTGGATGAGCAGCTCTTC. It encodes CASRARGVDEQLF.

This chain links TRBV7-2 with TRBJ2-1, with D unclear. The CDR3 length is 12 residues. CDR1 SGHTA and CDR2 FQGNSA come from the germline V gene. V was pared by 0 bases and J by 6 bases, with 3 bases between. CDR3: CASSLAANEQFF. Written as DNA, the CDR3 is TGTGCCAGCAGCTTAGCGGCCAATGAGCAGTTCTTC. The full variable domain, its missing parts supplied by reference TRBV7-2 and TRBJ2-1, is GAGVSQSPSNKVTEKGKDVELRCDPISGHTALYWYRQSLGQGLEFLIYFQGNSAPDKSGLPSDRFSAERTGGSVSTLTIQRTQQEDSAVYLCASSLAANEQFFGPGTRLTVL.

The chain has TRBV9 and TRBJ2-1; D is possibly TRBD1 or TRBD2 (5 bases each). The CDR3 runs to 14 residues. The germline V gene has CDR1 SGDLS and CDR2 YYNGEE. V lost 7 bases, J lost 9 bases, and 20 bases lay in between. CDR3 protein: CASGAETGTGEQFF. DNA of the CDR3: TGTGCCAGCGGCGCCGAGACCGGGACCGGTGAGCAGTTCTTC.

The chain uses TRBV6-2 or TRBV6-3 and TRBJ1-1; TRBD1 matches 9 bases. The ends lost 0 bases at V and 5 bases at J; junction bases unmatched: 4. The CDR3 runs 15 residues. Germline loops: CDR1 MNHEY, CDR2 SVGEGT. The CDR3 DNA reads as TGTGCCAGCAGTTACTCCGGGACAGGGACAACTGAAGCTTTCTTT. This gives the protein CASSYSGTGTTEAFF.

V and J are TRBV20-1 and TRBJ2-7; D gene ambiguous. Looked up from germline, CDR1 is DFQATT and CDR2 is SNEGSKA (reference sequence). The germline V and J ends were trimmed by 3 bases and 0 bases, with 12 bases remaining between them. CDR3 length: 14 residues. CDR3: CSASRAASSYEQYF. For the CDR3, the DNA is TGCAGTGCTAGTCGGGCAGCGAGCTCCTACGAGCAGTACTTC.

The chain recombines TRBV11-2 with TRBJ1-2; D gene uncertain. V was trimmed by 5 bases and J by 8 bases, leaving 15 bases between them. The V gene's germline CDR1 is SGHAT and CDR2 FQNNGV. This CDR3 region has 13 residues. The CDR3 bases are TGTGCCAGCAGCCTGGACTCCGGCGGGGGCTACACCTTC. Translation gives CASSLDSGGGYTF.

This chain joins TRBV7-3 and TRBJ1-1; tentatively, D is TRBD1 (6 bases). The germline CDR1 and CDR2 sequences are SGHTA and FQGTGA. The CDR3 is 15 amino acids. Trimming took 5 bases from V and 4 from J, leaving 17 bases between them. CDR3 protein: CASSPRGGKSTEAFF. CDR3 nucleotides: TGTGCCAGCAGCCCTAGGGGGGGGAAAAGCACTGAAGCTTTCTTT.

This chain links TRBV6-5 with TRBJ2-7; maybe TRBD1 (6 bases). The CDR3 is made up of 13 amino acids. Germline V gives CDR1 MNHEY, CDR2 SVGAGI. V lost 8 bases to trimming and J lost 1 base, with 12 bases between them. The CDR3, as DNA: TGTGCCAGCGGCTATAGGGGGTCCTACGAGCAGTACTTC. Amino acids: CASGYRGSYEQYF.

The chain has TRBV11-1 and TRBJ1-2; TRBD1 is a possible D gene (5 bases). The CDR3 contains 13 residues. Trimming stripped 8 bases from V and 3 bases from J, with 13 bases between. Germline V gene sequence: CDR1 SGHAT, CDR2 FQDESV (reference sequence). For the CDR3, the DNA is TGTGCCAGCCGGCGGGGGTTGGACTATGGCTACACCTTC. Encoded protein: CASRRGLDYGYTF.

The rearrangement links TRBV6-5 to TRBJ2-2, with a weak D call TRBD1 (6 bases). The V and J ends lost 9 bases and 0 bases respectively, with 11 bases between them. The CDR3 contains 14 residues. Germline V lookup: CDR1 MNHEY, CDR2 SVGAGI. The DNA for the CDR3 is TGTGCCAGTCCCGGGACACCGAACACCGGGGAGCTGTTTTTT. Translation gives CASPGTPNTGELFF.

A remark on this clone: One end of the junction varies from germline; a read error may be responsible. Other DNA sequences in the same sample also yield this CDR3. The rearrangement joins TRBV6-2 or TRBV6-3 to TRBJ1-5; possibly TRBD1 for D (5 bases). The CDR3 totals 14 residues. The germline V gene encodes CDR1 MNHEY and CDR2 SVGEGT. CDR3 in amino acids: CASSWGEGNQPQHF. As DNA, the CDR3 is TGCGCCAGCAGTTGGGGGGAGGGCAATCAGCCCCAGCATTTT.

This chain joins TRBV25-1 and TRBJ1-4; 7 bases map to TRBD1. The V gene end was trimmed by 1 base and the J gene end by 7 bases; junction bases not matched to a gene: 6. The CDR3 spans 15 residues. Per the germline V gene, CDR1 is MGHDK and CDR2 is SYGVNS. CDR3 region: CASSELGRGGEKLFF. The CDR3 DNA follows: TGTGCCAGCAGTGAATTGGGCAGGGGGGGTGAAAAACTGTTTTTT.

The chain has TRBV9 and TRBJ2-2; 8 bases line up with TRBD2. Germline assignment: CDR1 SGDLS and CDR2 YYNGEE. The trim removed 3 bases at V and 1 base at J, leaving 14 bases unmatched. The CDR3 consists of 19 residues. The CDR3 DNA follows: TGTGCCAGCAGCGGCCGCCTCGGAGCGGGAGCGGGGAACACCGGGGAGCTGTTTTTT. Its protein product is CASSGRLGAGAGNTGELFF. The complete variable domain, with remaining parts taken from reference TRBV9 and TRBJ2-2, reads DSGVTQTPKHLITATGQRVTLRCSPRSGDLSVYWYQQSLDQGLQFLIQYYNGEERAKGNILERFSAQQFPDLHSELNLSSLELGDSALYFCASSGRLGAGAGNTGELFFGEGSRLTVL.

The chain joins TRBV18 to TRBJ2-3; D is perhaps TRBD1 (6 bases). The V end lost 5 bases, the J end lost 1 base, and 10 bases lay between the germline ends. Germline values: CDR1 KGHSH, CDR2 LQKENI. The CDR3 loop spans 14 amino acids. This CDR3 is CASSTRTGTDTQYF. The CDR3 DNA sequence: TGTGCCAGCTCAACACGGACAGGCACAGATACGCAGTATTTT.

The rearrangement uses TRBV6-5 and TRBJ2-1; 13 positions match TRBD2. Germline-derived CDR1 and CDR2 are MNHEY and SVGAGI. The CDR3 loop spans 15 amino acids. The ends lost 1 base at V and 7 bases at J; junction bases unmatched: 1. The CDR3 spells CASSYWTSGSNEQFF. DNA of the CDR3: TGTGCCAGCAGTTACTGGACTAGCGGGAGTAATGAGCAGTTCTTC.

The gene calls are TRBV5-1 and TRBJ2-7; 8 bases map to TRBD2. This CDR3 has 14 residues. J lost 0 bases, V lost 4 bases, and 3 bases had no gene match. Germline CDR1 and CDR2: SGHRS and YFSETQ. Written as DNA, the CDR3 is TGCGCCAGCAGCCCCAGCGGGAGCTCCTACGAGCAGTACTTC. The encoded protein is CASSPSGSSYEQYF.

This clone is a singleton in its sample. The chain joins TRBV5-4 to TRBJ2-1; TRBD1 might be the D (6 bases). The V end was cut by 4 bases, the J end by 9 bases, with 23 bases between. Germline values: CDR1 SGHNT, CDR2 YYREEE (reference sequence). The CDR3 is 16 amino acids. In DNA, the CDR3 is TGTGCCAGCAGCCGTTTTACCACCGGGACACCAGGTGAGCAGTTCTTC. This encodes CASSRFTTGTPGEQFF.

Worth noting for this clone: The junction departs from germline at one end; a sequencing error may be responsible. The chain joins TRBV27 to TRBJ2-1; 10 bases line up with TRBD2. Looked up from germline, CDR1 is MNHEY and CDR2 is SMNVEV (reference sequence). This CDR3 is 15 amino acids long. The DNA for the CDR3 is TGTGCCAGCAGCACCAGGACTAGCGGAGCTACAGAGCTGTTCTTC. Translation gives CASSTRTSGATELFF.

The rearrangement joins TRBV6-2 or TRBV6-3 to TRBJ1-1, with a possible D match to TRBD1 (5 bases). The germline V gene encodes CDR1 MNHEY and CDR2 SVGEGT. The CDR3 is 14 amino acids. The V end was cut by 0 bases, the J end by 3 bases, with 8 bases between. CDR3 in amino acids: CASSYSQGDTEAFF. The CDR3 nucleotides read TGTGCCAGCAGTTACTCACAAGGGGACACTGAAGCTTTCTTT.

CDR3 nucleotides: TGCGCCAGCAGCGCCGACCCGACGGAAGGGCAGGAAGCTTTCTTT. Translation: CASSADPTEGQEAFF. V is TRBV5-1 and J is TRBJ1-1, with D unclear. The CDR3 runs to 15 residues. The germline V gene has CDR1 SGHRS and CDR2 YFSETQ. V was shortened by 4 bases and J by 8 bases, with 21 bases between the two germline ends.

This sequence joins TRBV4-1 and TRBJ1-2; TRBD1 might be the D (5 bases). The CDR3 has 15 residues. V gave up 1 base and J gave up 0 bases, with 9 bases separating them. Germline-derived CDR1 and CDR2 are MGHRA and YSYEKL. CDR3 coding DNA: TGCGCCAGCAGCCAAGTGCGGGGCACTAACTATGGCTACACCTTC. Protein: CASSQVRGTNYGYTF.